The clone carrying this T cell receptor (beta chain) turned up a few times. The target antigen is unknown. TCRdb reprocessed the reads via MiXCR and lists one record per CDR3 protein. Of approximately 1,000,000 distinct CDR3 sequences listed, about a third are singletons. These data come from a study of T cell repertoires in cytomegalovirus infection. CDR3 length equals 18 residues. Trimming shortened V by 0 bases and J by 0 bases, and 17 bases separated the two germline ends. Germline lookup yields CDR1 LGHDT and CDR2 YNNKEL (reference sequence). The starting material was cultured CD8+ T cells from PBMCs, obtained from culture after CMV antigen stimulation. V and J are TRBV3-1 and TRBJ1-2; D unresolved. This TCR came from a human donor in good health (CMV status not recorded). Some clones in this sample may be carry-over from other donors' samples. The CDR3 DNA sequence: TGTGCCAGCAGCCAAGAAATGGGTTTTCCCGATACTAACTATGGCTACACCTTC. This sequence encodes CASSQEMGFPDTNYGYTF.